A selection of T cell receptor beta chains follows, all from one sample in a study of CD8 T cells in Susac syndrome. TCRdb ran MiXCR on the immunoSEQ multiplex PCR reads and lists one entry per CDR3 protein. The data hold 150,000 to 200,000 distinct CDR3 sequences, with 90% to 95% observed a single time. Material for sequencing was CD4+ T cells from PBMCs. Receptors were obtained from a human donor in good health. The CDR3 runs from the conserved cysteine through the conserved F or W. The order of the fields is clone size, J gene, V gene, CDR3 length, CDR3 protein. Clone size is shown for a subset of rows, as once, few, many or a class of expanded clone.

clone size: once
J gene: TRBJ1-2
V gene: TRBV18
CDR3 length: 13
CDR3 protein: CASSPQANYGYTF

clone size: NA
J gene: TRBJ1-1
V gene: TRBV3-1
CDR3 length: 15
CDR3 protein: CASSQDLEGYGEAFF

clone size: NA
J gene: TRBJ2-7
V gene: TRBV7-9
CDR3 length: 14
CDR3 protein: CASSPGINSYEQYF

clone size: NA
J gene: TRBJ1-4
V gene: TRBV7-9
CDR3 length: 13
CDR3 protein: CASRTGWGEKLFF

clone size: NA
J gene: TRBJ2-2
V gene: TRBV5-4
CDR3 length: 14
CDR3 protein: CASSAASGGWELFF

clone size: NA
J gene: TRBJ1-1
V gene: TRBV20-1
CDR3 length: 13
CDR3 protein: CSASSDRGQVAFF

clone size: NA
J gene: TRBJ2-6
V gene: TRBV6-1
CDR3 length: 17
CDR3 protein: CATSKRGAISGANVLTF

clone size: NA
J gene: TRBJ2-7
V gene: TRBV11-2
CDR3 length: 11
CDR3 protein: CASRSAYEQYF

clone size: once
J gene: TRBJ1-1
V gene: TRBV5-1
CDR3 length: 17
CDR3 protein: CASTFGFRTGGGTEAFF

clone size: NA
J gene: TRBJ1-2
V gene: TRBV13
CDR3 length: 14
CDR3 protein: CASSLAGVDYGYTF

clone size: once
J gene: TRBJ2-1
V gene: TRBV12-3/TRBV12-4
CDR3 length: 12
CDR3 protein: CASSPLAGGQFF

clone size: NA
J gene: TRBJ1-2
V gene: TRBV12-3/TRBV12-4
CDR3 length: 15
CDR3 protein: CASSLGYRAQLGYTF

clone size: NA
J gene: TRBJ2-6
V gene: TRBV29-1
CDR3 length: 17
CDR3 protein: CSAQTGPYVSGANVLTF

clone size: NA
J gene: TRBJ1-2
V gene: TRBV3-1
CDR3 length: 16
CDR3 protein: CASSPVGRRANYGYTF

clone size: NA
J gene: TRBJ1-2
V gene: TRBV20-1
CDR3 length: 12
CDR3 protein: CSARPYNYGYTF

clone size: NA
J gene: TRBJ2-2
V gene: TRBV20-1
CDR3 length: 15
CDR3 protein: CSARGAAGVTGELFF

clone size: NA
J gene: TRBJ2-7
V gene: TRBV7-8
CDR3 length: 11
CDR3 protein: CASRGRDEQYF

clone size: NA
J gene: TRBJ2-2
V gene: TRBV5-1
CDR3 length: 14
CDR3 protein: CASSSDGSTGELFF

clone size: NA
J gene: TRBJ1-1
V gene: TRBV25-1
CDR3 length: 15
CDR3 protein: CASSEGGAGGTEAFF

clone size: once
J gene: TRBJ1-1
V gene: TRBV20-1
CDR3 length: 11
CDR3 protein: CSAPGRAEAFF

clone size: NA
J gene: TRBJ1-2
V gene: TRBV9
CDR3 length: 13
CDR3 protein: CASSVEPGSDYTF

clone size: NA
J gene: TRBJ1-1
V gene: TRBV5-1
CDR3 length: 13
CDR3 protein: CASSLAGRSEAFF